What follows describes a single T cell receptor (beta chain). This record comes from a study of blood T cell repertoires in COVID-19. Looking at the study overall: COVID-19 samples from acute and convalescent phases originated in the United States, Italy and Spain. In each case, the material was cDNA or gDNA derived from T cells, B-cell-depleted T cells, or PBMCs.

There are 15 residues in the CDR3. Trimming pared 0 bases from V and 0 bases from J, leaving 7 bases between. Germline lookup yields CDR1 SGHNT and CDR2 YYREEE (reference sequence). Original methodology: Cell counts per sample came from amplifying reference gene primers. Using immunoSEQ multiplex PCR, the repertoire was profiled, and TCRdb retains in-frame clones only, with some absent. That table is the source of V, J and clone size, and D and trimming were worked out from the DNA. Of under 200,000 clones in the sample, 80% were seen once. Sequencing was done on a sample of peripheral blood. The genes are TRBV5-4 and TRBJ2-1; D gene uncertain. This TCR was sampled from a man aged 65-85 years with active or convalescent COVID-19. The CDR3 protein is CASSLAGHSYNEQFF. CDR3 in DNA: TGTGCCAGCAGCTTGGCTGGGCACTCCTACAATGAGCAGTTCTTC.